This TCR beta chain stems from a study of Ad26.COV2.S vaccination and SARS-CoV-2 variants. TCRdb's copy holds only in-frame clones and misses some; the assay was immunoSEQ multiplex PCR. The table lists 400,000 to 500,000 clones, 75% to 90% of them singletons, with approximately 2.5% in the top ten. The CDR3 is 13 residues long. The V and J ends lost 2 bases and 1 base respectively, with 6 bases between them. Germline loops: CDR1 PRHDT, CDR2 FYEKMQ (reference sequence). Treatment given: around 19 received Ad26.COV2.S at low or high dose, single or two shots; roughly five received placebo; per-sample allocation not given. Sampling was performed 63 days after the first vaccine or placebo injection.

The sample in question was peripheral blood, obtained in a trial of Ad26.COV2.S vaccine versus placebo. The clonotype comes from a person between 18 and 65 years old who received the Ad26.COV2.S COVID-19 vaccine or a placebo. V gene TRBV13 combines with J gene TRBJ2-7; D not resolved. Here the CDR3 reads CASSLHRSYEQYF. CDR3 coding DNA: TGTGCCAGCAGCTTACATAGGTCCTACGAGCAGTACTTC.